Below, 17 T cell receptor beta chains from the same sample are listed, as sequenced in a study of response to subunit inactivated influenza vaccine (dated by TCRdb to 2016 to 2019). Libraries came from RT-PCR. TCRdb names Illumina HiSeq 2500 as the instrument used. Using fastp at Q25 and MiXCR, TCRdb reprocessed the public reads and kept productive beta chains. For every CDR3 protein sequence, its rows merge into one entry that carries the most common genes and DNA. This sample gives hundreds of thousands of distinct CDR3 sequences in total; 15% to 19% of them show up just once. 11% of the sample is in the top ten clones. The starting material was PBMCs from blood, obtained roughly 12 days after vaccination. These receptors were collected from a man over 45 who received an inactivated influenza vaccine. Donor details come from another sample of the same person, matched by shared clones.

This chain joins TRBV28 and TRBJ2-5, with 9 bases aligning to TRBD1. From germline, CDR1 is MDHEN and CDR2 SYDVKM. This CDR3 is 15 amino acids long. Germline trimming cut 6 bases from V and 4 bases from J; bases unmatched to any gene: 9. CDR3 sequence (DNA): TGTGCCAGCAGGACACAGGGGGCGATGGGAGAGACCCAGTACTTC. Translating gives CASRTQGAMGETQYF.

The rearrangement joins TRBV5-1 to TRBJ1-1; 12 positions agree with TRBD1. Looked up from germline, CDR1 is SGHRS and CDR2 is YFSETQ. V trimming: 4 bases; J trimming: 1 base; junction bases outside the gene matches: 11. There are 18 residues in the CDR3. CDR3 loop: CASSIRGTGGGWNTEAFF. The CDR3 DNA reads TGCGCCAGCAGCATCCGAGGGACAGGGGGCGGTTGGAACACTGAAGCTTTCTTT. The full variable domain, completed using reference TRBV5-1 and TRBJ1-1, is KAGVTQTPRYLIKTRGQQVTLSCSPISGHRSVSWYQQTPGQGLQFLFEYFSETQRNKGNFPGRFSGRQFSNSRSEMNVSTLELGDSALYLCASSIRGTGGGWNTEAFFGQGTRLTVV.

This clonotype was found many times. The rearrangement joins TRBV12-3 or TRBV12-4 to TRBJ2-3, with D perhaps matching TRBD1 (6 bases). V lost 5 bases, J lost 6 bases, and 12 bases lay in between. The CDR3 is 13 residues long. Here the CDR3 reads CASSPLTGDTQYF. The CDR3 DNA sequence: TGTGCCAGCAGTCCACTTACAGGGGATACGCAGTATTTT.

This clonotype was picked up many times. The CDR3 sequence is CASSPGVGQPQHF. As DNA, the CDR3 is TGTGCCAGCAGCCCAGGGGTCGGTCAGCCCCAGCATTTT. The chain joins TRBV11-2 to TRBJ1-5, with D maybe TRBD1 (6 bases). Trimming stripped 5 bases from V and 6 bases from J, with 11 bases between. From germline, CDR1 is SGHAT and CDR2 FQNNGV. This CDR3 has 13 residues. The full variable domain, rest sourced from reference TRBV11-2 and TRBJ1-5, is EAGVAQSPRYKIIEKRQSVAFWCNPISGHATLYWYQQILGQGPKLLIQFQNNGVVDDSQLPKDRFSAERLKGVDSTLKIQPAKLEDSAVYLCASSPGVGQPQHFGDGTRLSIL.

Many counts were recorded for this clonotype. The chain uses TRBV5-1 and TRBJ1-3; D is possibly TRBD1 (5 bases). Germline CDR1 is SGHRS and CDR2 is YFSETQ. Trimming pared 0 bases from V and 4 bases from J, leaving 11 bases between. This CDR3 is built from 15 residues. CDR3 DNA: TGCGCCAGCAGCTTGGGCGGAGGGGACGGAAACACCATATATTTT. The encoded protein is CASSLGGGDGNTIYF.

In its sample, this clonotype was seen a few times. This sequence joins TRBV6-2 or TRBV6-3 and TRBJ2-7, with unresolved D. Germline CDR1 is MNHEY and CDR2 is SVGEGT. The V gene lost 7 bases and the J gene lost 0 bases, with 13 bases spanning the gap. The CDR3 runs to 14 residues. CDR3 in amino acids: CASTQEGLSYEQYF. CDR3 sequence (DNA): TGTGCCAGCACCCAAGAAGGGCTCTCCTACGAGCAGTACTTC.

The genes are TRBV24-1 and TRBJ1-2, with D possibly being TRBD1 (5 bases). CDR3 length: 14 amino acids. Trimming removed 4 bases from V and 3 bases from J, with 11 bases in between. In germline, CDR1 is KGHDR, CDR2 SFDVKD. The CDR3 nucleotides are TGTGCCACCAGTGACCGACAGACCTACTATGGCTACACCTTC. Its protein product is CATSDRQTYYGYTF.

This clonotype was counted between two and nine times. The chain recombines TRBV7-9 with TRBJ2-3; tentative D call: TRBD2 (6 bases). V was trimmed by 4 bases and J by 0 bases, leaving 11 bases between them. Germline lookup yields CDR1 SEHNR and CDR2 FQNEAQ (reference sequence). This CDR3 has 15 residues. The CDR3 DNA reads TGTGCCAGCAGCTCCCCGGGAGTGAGCACAGATACGCAGTATTTT. Protein: CASSSPGVSTDTQYF.

This clonotype occurred many times. This chain uses TRBV5-1 with TRBJ1-3; D unclear. The CDR3 contains 16 residues. Germline CDR1 SGHRS, CDR2 YFSETQ. The V and J ends lost 1 base and 0 bases respectively, with 11 bases between them. CDR3 sequence: CASSLNGGSSGNTIYF. CDR3 bases: TGCGCCAGCAGCTTGAACGGAGGATCCTCTGGAAACACCATATATTTT.

At least ten counts were recorded for this clonotype. The chain couples TRBV12-3 or TRBV12-4 to TRBJ1-5; 7 bases match TRBD1. Trimming removed 2 bases from V and 1 base from J; junction bases left unmatched: 5. The CDR3 loop spans 16 amino acids. The CDR3 nucleotides read TGTGCCAGCAGTTTAACAGGGGCAAGAAGCAATCAGCCCCAGCATTTT. Protein: CASSLTGARSNQPQHF.

The rearrangement uses TRBV7-9 and TRBJ2-2; 8 bases fit TRBD1. V shed 5 bases, J shed 7 bases, and the junction held 9 bases outside the gene matches. This CDR3 is 15 amino acids long. Germline V gives CDR1 SEHNR, CDR2 FQNEAQ (reference sequence). The CDR3 DNA is TGTGCCAGCAGCGTCCCGGGACAGGTGGACGGGGAGCTGTTTTTT. Its protein product is CASSVPGQVDGELFF. Together with reference TRBV7-9 and TRBJ2-2, the CDR3 gives the full variable domain: DTGVSQNPRHKITKRGQNVTFRCDPISEHNRLYWYRQTLGQGPEFLTYFQNEAQLEKSRLLSDRFSAERPKGSFSTLEIQRTEQGDSAMYLCASSVPGQVDGELFFGEGSRLTVL.

This clonotype was observed a handful of times. V is TRBV19 and J is TRBJ1-5, with a tentative D call TRBD1 (5 bases). V gave up 8 bases and J gave up 6 bases, with 11 bases separating them. Germline loops: CDR1 LNHDA, CDR2 SQIVND (reference sequence). The CDR3 runs 12 residues. The chain's CDR3 is CASGGVGQPQHF. In nucleotides, the CDR3 is TGTGCCAGTGGGGGGGTTGGTCAGCCCCAGCATTTT. Complete variable domain (other parts from reference TRBV19 and TRBJ1-5): DGGITQSPKYLFRKEGQNVTLSCEQNLNHDAMYWYRQDPGQGLRLIYYSQIVNDFQKGDIAEGYSVSREKKESFPLTVTSAQKNPTAFYLCASGGVGQPQHFGDGTRLSIL.

The rearrangement links TRBV5-1 to TRBJ2-2; 9 bases are shared with TRBD1. Germline V gene data show CDR1 as SGHRS and CDR2 as YFSETQ. Trimming at V came to 4 bases and at J to 6 bases, leaving 7 bases not matched to a gene. There are 15 residues in the CDR3. CDR3 sequence reads: CASSLGTGIAGELFF. The CDR3 DNA follows: TGCGCCAGCAGCCTTGGGACAGGGATCGCCGGGGAGCTGTTTTTT.

V usage is TRBV5-1 and J usage is TRBJ2-7, with unresolved D. The CDR3 runs 15 residues. Germline V gene data show CDR1 as SGHRS and CDR2 as YFSETQ. Trimming stripped 0 bases from V and 2 bases from J, with 12 bases between. The CDR3 DNA sequence: TGCGCCAGCAGCTTGGGTGGGTTTCCTGCCTACGAGCAGTACTTC. It encodes CASSLGGFPAYEQYF.

The chain joins TRBV29-1 to TRBJ2-5; D possibly corresponds to TRBD2 (6 bases). The CDR3 totals 13 residues. CDR1 and CDR2 from the germline V gene are SQVTM and ANQGSEA. The V gene lost 6 bases and the J gene lost 7 bases, with 18 bases spanning the gap. The CDR3 sequence is CSVKGLEGLTQYF. DNA of the CDR3: TGCAGCGTGAAGGGACTGGAAGGGTTGACCCAGTACTTC.

As regards this clonotype: A junction end diverges from the germline sequence, so it may reflect a read error. The chain uses TRBV11-1 and TRBJ2-1; TRBD2 aligns across 8 bases. The CDR3 contains 16 residues. Germline V gives CDR1 SGHAT, CDR2 FQDESV (reference sequence). The CDR3 spells CVSSLSGAGAYNEQFF. For the CDR3, the DNA is TGTGTCAGCAGCTTATCCGGAGCGGGGGCGTACAATGAGCAGTTCTTC.

The CDR3 loop is CASSLEGVSVFEQYF. CDR3 coding DNA: TGTGCCAGCAGCTTGGAGGGAGTATCAGTATTCGAGCAGTACTTC. The V gene is TRBV5-5, the J gene TRBJ2-7; weak D call: TRBD2 (5 bases). V lost 0 bases and J 6 bases, leaving 16 bases between the germline ends. The CDR3 is 15 residues long. CDR1 and CDR2 (germline): SGHKS, YYEKEE (reference sequence). Full variable domain (missing parts from reference TRBV5-5 and TRBJ2-7): DAGVTQSPTHLIKTRGQQVTLRCSPISGHKSVSWYQQVLGQGPQFIFQYYEKEERGRGNFPDRFSARQFPNYSSELNVNALLLGDSALYLCASSLEGVSVFEQYFGPGTRLTVT.